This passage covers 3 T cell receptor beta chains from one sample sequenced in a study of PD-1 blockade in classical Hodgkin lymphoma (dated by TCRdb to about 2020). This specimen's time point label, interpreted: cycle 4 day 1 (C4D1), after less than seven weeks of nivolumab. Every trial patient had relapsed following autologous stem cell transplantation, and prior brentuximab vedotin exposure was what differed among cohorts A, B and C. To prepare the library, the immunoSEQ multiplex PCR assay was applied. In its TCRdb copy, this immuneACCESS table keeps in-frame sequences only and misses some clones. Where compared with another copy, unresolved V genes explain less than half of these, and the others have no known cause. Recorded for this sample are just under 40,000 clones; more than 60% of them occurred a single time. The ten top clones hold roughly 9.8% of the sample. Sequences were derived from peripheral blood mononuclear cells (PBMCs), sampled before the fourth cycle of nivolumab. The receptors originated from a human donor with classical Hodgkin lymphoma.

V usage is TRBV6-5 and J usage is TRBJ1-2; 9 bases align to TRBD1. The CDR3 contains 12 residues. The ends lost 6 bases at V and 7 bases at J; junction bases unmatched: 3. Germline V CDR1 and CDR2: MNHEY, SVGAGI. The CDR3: CASSRTGVGYTF. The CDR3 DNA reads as TGTGCCAGCAGCCGGACAGGGGTTGGCTACACCTTC.

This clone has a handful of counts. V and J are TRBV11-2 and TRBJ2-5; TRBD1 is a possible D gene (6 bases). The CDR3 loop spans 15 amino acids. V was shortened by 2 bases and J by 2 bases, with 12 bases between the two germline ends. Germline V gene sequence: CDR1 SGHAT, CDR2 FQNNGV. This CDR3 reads CASSLYTGRQETQYF. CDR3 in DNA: TGTGCCAGCAGCTTATATACAGGGCGGCAAGAGACCCAGTACTTC.

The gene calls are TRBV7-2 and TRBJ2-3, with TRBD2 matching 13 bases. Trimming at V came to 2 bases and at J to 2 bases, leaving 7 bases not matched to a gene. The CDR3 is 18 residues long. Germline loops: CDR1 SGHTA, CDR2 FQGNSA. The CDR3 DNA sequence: TGTGCCAGCAGCTTACCCCTGACTAGCGGGGGGAACACAGATACGCAGTATTTT. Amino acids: CASSLPLTSGGNTDTQYF.